These T cell receptor beta chains were read from a single sample in a study of Ad26.COV2.S vaccination and SARS-CoV-2 variants. TCRdb keeps only in-frame clones here, not all; method: immunoSEQ multiplex PCR. The sample yields under 550,000 clones, about nine tenths seen once. Material: peripheral blood, obtained in a trial of Ad26.COV2.S vaccine versus placebo. These receptors originate from a person between 18 and 65 years old who received the Ad26.COV2.S COVID-19 vaccine or a placebo. CDR3s include the opening cysteine and the closing phenylalanine or tryptophan. Fields, in order: clone size, CDR3 length, V gene, D gene, J gene, CDR3 DNA, CDR3 protein. D genes are given only for firm matches. Where a row states a size, it is once, few, many or the class of an expanded clone; other rows omit it.

-	12	TRBV5-1	-	TRBJ2-7	TGCGCCAGCAGCCTGGACAGAGGCGAGCAGTACTTC	CASSLDRGEQYF
-	15	TRBV19	-	TRBJ1-4	TGTGCCACCAGTGGAGGTTTCACAACTAATGAAAAACTGTTTTTT	CATSGGFTTNEKLFF
-	13	TRBV7-2	TRBD1	TRBJ2-1	TGTGCCAGCAGCTTACGACAGGGTAATGAGCAGTTCTTC	CASSLRQGNEQFF
-	14	TRBV30	-	TRBJ2-1	TGTGCCTGGAGGGGTAGCGGATCGTACAATGAGCAGTTCTTC	CAWRGSGSYNEQFF
-	14	TRBV7-6	-	TRBJ2-1	TGTGCCAGCAGCTTAGATACAGTCTACAATGAGCAGTTCTTC	CASSLDTVYNEQFF
once	16	TRBV7-9	TRBD2	TRBJ2-5	TGTGCCAGCAGTTACCCAGCCAGCGGGGTCTGGGAGACCCAGTACTTC	CASSYPASGVWETQYF
-	15	TRBV7-6	-	TRBJ2-1	TGTGCCAGCAGCTTATGGCAGGGTACCTACAATGAGCAGTTCTTC	CASSLWQGTYNEQFF
once	13	TRBV6-5	-	TRBJ2-7	TGTGCCAGCAGTTCCCGGGGCGGCTACGAGCAGTACTTC	CASSSRGGYEQYF
-	15	TRBV29-1	-	TRBJ2-2	TGCAGCGTTGAGGCGGACTCCCCGAGGACCGGGGAGCTGTTTTTT	CSVEADSPRTGELFF
-	15	TRBV5-8	-	TRBJ2-5	TGTGCCAGCAGCTTGGGGACACCAGGCGAAGAGACCCAGTACTTC	CASSLGTPGEETQYF
-	14	TRBV7-9	TRBD2	TRBJ2-7	TGTGCCAGCAGCCTTACTAGCGCCTCCTACGAGCAGTACTTC	CASSLTSASYEQYF
-	19	TRBV4-3	-	TRBJ1-4	TGCGCCAGCAGCCAAGATCTGAAAAGGGCCTCTGGAACTAATGAAAAACTGTTTTTT	CASSQDLKRASGTNEKLFF
-	17	TRBV9	-	TRBJ2-5	TGTGCCAGCAGCGCCCGGGGGGCCCGACCACTTCAAGAGACCCAGTACTTC	CASSARGARPLQETQYF
-	12	TRBV5-6	-	TRBJ2-1	TGTGCCAGCAGCTTGTTGCCGGGAAGGCAGTTCTTC	CASSLLPGRQFF
-	16	TRBV11-2	TRBD2	TRBJ2-7	TGTGCCAGCAGCAAGAATAAGCGGGAGGGTTCCTACGAGCAGTACTTC	CASSKNKREGSYEQYF
-	16	TRBV7-9	TRBD1	TRBJ2-7	TGTGCCAGCAGCTCACTCGGACAGGGGGGCGATGGAGAGCAGTACTTC	CASSSLGQGGDGEQYF
-	12	TRBV6-5	-	TRBJ2-1	TGTGCCAGCAGTTACCGAGCCGGTGAGCAGTTCTTC	CASSYRAGEQFF
-	15	TRBV6-5	-	TRBJ1-6	TGTGCCAGCAGTTACCGGACCCAAGGAGGTTCACCCCTCCACTTT	CASSYRTQGGSPLHF
few	14	TRBV5-1	TRBD1	TRBJ1-1	TGCGCCAGCAGCCTCACAGGGGCTTACACTGAAGCTTTCTTT	CASSLTGAYTEAFF
-	14	TRBV11-2	TRBD1	TRBJ1-2	TGTGCCAGCAGCTATGACAGGGGAGGCTATGGCTACACCTTC	CASSYDRGGYGYTF
-	14	TRBV7-9	TRBD2	TRBJ2-3	TGTGCCAGCAGCGGCGGGAGGGTATCAGATACGCAGTATTTT	CASSGGRVSDTQYF
-	10	TRBV6-2/TRBV6-3	-	TRBJ2-1	TGTGCCAGCAGCTTAAATGAGCAGTTCTTC	CASSLNEQFF
-	14	TRBV28	-	TRBJ1-2	TGTGCCAGCAGTTTATCAGGCCATGCGGATGGCTACACCTTC	CASSLSGHADGYTF
few	13	TRBV5-1	-	TRBJ1-1	TGCGCCAGCAAAGGGTCCTCGAACACTGAAGCTTTCTTT	CASKGSSNTEAFF
-	17	TRBV4-1	TRBD1	TRBJ2-1	TGCGCCAGCAGCCAATCAGGACAGGGTCTAACCTACAATGAGCAGTTCTTC	CASSQSGQGLTYNEQFF
-	15	TRBV28	TRBD2	TRBJ2-1	TGTGCCAGCAGCGAGACTAGCGGGAGGCGGAATGAGCAGTTCTTC	CASSETSGRRNEQFF
-	13	TRBV6-4	-	TRBJ1-4	TGTGCCCCAGGGGACTCAACTAATGAAAAACTGTTTTTT	CAPGDSTNEKLFF
-	13	TRBV18	-	TRBJ2-3	TGTGCCAGCTCACCACCGAGCGCAGATACGCAGTATTTT	CASSPPSADTQYF
-	13	TRBV29-1	TRBD1	TRBJ1-1	TGCAGCGTTGCCGGACAGGGGGGGACTGAAGCTTTCTTT	CSVAGQGGTEAFF
-	9	TRBV28	TRBD1	TRBJ2-7	TGTGCCAGCAGGGACAGGGAGTACTTC	CASRDREYF
-	18	TRBV5-8	-	TRBJ1-5	TGTGCCAGCAGCTTGCACAGGGACGGATATGGTAGGGGTCAGCCCCAGCATTTT	CASSLHRDGYGRGQPQHF
-	15	TRBV19	-	TRBJ1-1	TGTGCCAGTAGTATTTGGGGCAGGGCAAACACTGAAGCTTTCTTT	CASSIWGRANTEAFF
-	12	TRBV30	-	TRBJ2-1	TGTGCCTGGAGTGAGGAGGAGAATGAGCAGTTCTTC	CAWSEEENEQFF
-	13	TRBV2	TRBD1	TRBJ1-4	TGTGCCAGCAGCCGGGACAGCTCTGAAAAACTGTTTTTT	CASSRDSSEKLFF
-	14	TRBV4-3	-	TRBJ1-4	TGCGCCAGCAGCCAATCGGACTCCAATGAAAAACTGTTTTTT	CASSQSDSNEKLFF
-	13	TRBV5-1	TRBD1	TRBJ1-1	TGCGCCAGCAGCGACAGGGTAGGGACTGAAGCTTTCTTT	CASSDRVGTEAFF
-	18	TRBV7-8	TRBD1	TRBJ1-1	TGTGCCAGCAGCTTAGGTTACAGGGGGCGAAATGGGCCCTCTGAAGCTTTCTTT	CASSLGYRGRNGPSEAFF
-	14	TRBV5-1	TRBD1	TRBJ1-2	TGCGCCAGCAGCGAGAGGGGGCAAGGCTATGGCTACACCTTC	CASSERGQGYGYTF
-	16	TRBV18	-	TRBJ2-1	TGTGCCAGCTCGGCCCTGTTCTCGGCGAGGGTCGATGAGCAGTTCTTC	CASSALFSARVDEQFF
-	15	TRBV20-1	TRBD2	TRBJ2-5	TGCAGTGCTAGTAGATCGGGAGGCCCTCAAGAGACCCAGTACTTC	CSASRSGGPQETQYF
-	12	TRBV25-1	TRBD2	TRBJ2-5	TGTGCCAGCAGTACGGGGGGAGAGACCCAGTACTTC	CASSTGGETQYF
-	14	TRBV6-5	-	TRBJ2-3	TGTGCCAGCAGCCTCGTTTTAGGGGCCAACACACGGTATTTT	CASSLVLGANTRYF
-	15	TRBV27	-	TRBJ1-5	TGTGCCAGCAGTTTCTTGCAGAATAGCAATCAGCCCCAGCATTTT	CASSFLQNSNQPQHF
-	16	TRBV3-1/TRBV3-2	TRBD1	TRBJ2-2	TGTGCCAGCAGCCCGGGACAGGGATATTACACCGGGGAGCTGTTTTTT	CASSPGQGYYTGELFF
-	15	TRBV7-6	-	TRBJ1-1	TGTGCCAGCAGCTTTGGTCCCGGACAGAACACTGAAGCTTTCTTT	CASSFGPGQNTEAFF
-	14	TRBV10-3	-	TRBJ2-1	TGTGCCACCTCGGACAGATCCGGGGGCAATGAGCAGTTCTTC	CATSDRSGGNEQFF
-	16	TRBV6-6	TRBD2	TRBJ2-1	TGTGCCAGCAGCCACCTTAGCGGGAGGGCCTACAATGAGCAGTTCTTC	CASSHLSGRAYNEQFF
-	15	TRBV6-1	-	TRBJ2-7	TGTGCCAGCAGTGAAGATACACCTTTACTCTACGAGCAGTACTTC	CASSEDTPLLYEQYF